The 25 T cell receptor beta chains below come from one sample, sequenced in a study of human T cells and chemical hapten exposure. The time point: pre-sensitization, week 0. Specified treatment: therapeutic diphenylcyclopropenone sensitization with weekly scalp DPC. TCRdb reprocessed the RACE reads with MiXCR, giving one entry per CDR3 protein. The sample carries approximately 400,000 distinct CDR3 sequences, approximately 5.1% recorded once. The material was whole blood, obtained in connection with sensitization to the hapten diphenylcyclopropenone (DPC). Receptor source: a woman in her forties or fifties with alopecia areata. Some clones in this sample may be carry-over from other donors' samples.

The rearrangement joins TRBV7-9 to TRBJ1-5; D gene uncertain. The CDR3 totals 16 residues. Trimming removed 5 bases from V and 5 bases from J, with 19 bases in between. CDR1 and CDR2 from the germline V gene are SEHNR and FQNEAQ (reference sequence). CDR3 bases: TGTGCCAGCAGCCACCGGCAGGAAGGGCCCCATCAGCCCCAGCATTTT. Amino acids: CASSHRQEGPHQPQHF.

This clonotype occurred many times. This CDR3 reads CASSRTDSTDTQYF. CDR3 DNA sequence: TGTGCCAGCTCCCGGACGGACAGCACAGATACGCAGTATTTT. The chain uses TRBV5-6 and TRBJ2-3; D uncertain. Germline V CDR1 and CDR2: SGHDT, YYEEEE. V lost 7 bases and J 0 bases, leaving 12 bases between the germline ends. This CDR3 region has 14 residues.

This clonotype was seen many times. V gene TRBV6-2 or TRBV6-3 combines with J gene TRBJ2-3, with TRBD2 as a possible D gene (6 bases). The germline V and J ends were trimmed by 2 bases and 2 bases, with 14 bases remaining between them. This CDR3 has 16 residues. Germline CDR1 is MNHEY and CDR2 is SVGEGT. The CDR3 DNA follows: TGTGCCAGCAGTTACCAAGGGACTTGGTTCACAGATACGCAGTATTTT. Protein product: CASSYQGTWFTDTQYF.

This clonotype was observed a handful of times. The chain combines TRBV12-3 or TRBV12-4 with TRBJ1-5; 7 nucleotides match TRBD1. Losses at the gene ends were 3 bases for V and 11 bases for J; bases not matched to a gene: 7. The CDR3 length is 13 residues. The CDR3 DNA sequence: TGTGCCAGCAGTTTTTCGAATCAGGGGGCCCAGCATTTT. This codes for CASSFSNQGAQHF.

In its sample, this clonotype was seen many times. The V and J genes are TRBV2 and TRBJ1-5; unclear D gene. Germline V CDR1 and CDR2: SNHLY, FYNNEI. V was clipped by 3 bases and J by 3 bases, with 6 bases between them. This CDR3 spans 13 amino acids. The CDR3 coding sequence is TGTGCCAGCAGTGACGATGTCAATCAGCCCCAGCATTTT. This encodes CASSDDVNQPQHF.

A few counts support this clonotype. The chain is built from TRBV20-1 and TRBJ1-2; no reliable D call. CDR3 size: 14 residues. Trimming removed 6 bases at V and 4 bases at J, with 18 bases between. Per germline, CDR1 DFQATT and CDR2 SNEGSKA (reference sequence). DNA of the CDR3: TGCAGTGCAGCCACCCCCGAGCAGGTCTATGGCTACACCTTC. This encodes CSAATPEQVYGYTF.

The V gene is TRBV18, the J gene TRBJ2-1, with 9 bases aligning to TRBD1. After removal of 3 bases from V and 9 bases from J, the junction contained 15 bases not matched to a gene. CDR3 length equals 17 residues. The germline V gene encodes CDR1 KGHSH and CDR2 LQKENI. CDR3 residues: CASSPTGTGFRVGEQFF. As DNA, the CDR3 is TGTGCCAGCTCACCTACCGGGACAGGGTTTAGGGTCGGTGAGCAGTTCTTC.

This clonotype was found many times. This chain joins TRBV16 and TRBJ1-1; the D is unclear. Germline CDR1 KGHSY, CDR2 FQNENV. With 0 bases removed from V and 0 bases from J, the gap between germline ends came to 8 bases. This CDR3 is built from 15 residues. For the CDR3, the DNA is TGTGCCAGCAGCCAATCGGCGGGTATGAACACTGAAGCTTTCTTT. Encoded protein: CASSQSAGMNTEAFF. The full variable domain, completed using reference TRBV16 and TRBJ1-1, is GEEVAQTPKHLVRGEGQKAKLYCAPIKGHSYVFWYQQVLKNEFKFLISFQNENVFDETGMPKERFSAKCLPNSPCSLEIQATKLEDSAVYFCASSQSAGMNTEAFFGQGTRLTVV.

This clonotype occurred a few times. The chain uses TRBV5-4 and TRBJ2-1, with TRBD1 as a possible D gene (6 bases). Trimming pared 2 bases from V and 7 bases from J, leaving 13 bases between. This CDR3 has 14 residues. Germline V gene data show CDR1 as SGHNT and CDR2 as YYREEE (reference sequence). As DNA, the CDR3 is TGTGCCAGCAGCTTACAACAGGGATCAAATGAGCAGTTCTTC. Amino acids: CASSLQQGSNEQFF.

In this sample, this clonotype turned up many times. For the CDR3, the DNA is TGTGCCATCAGTGTTATGTGGTACCCCAAGGACGCAGATACGCAGTATTTT. It translates to CAISVMWYPKDADTQYF. J is TRBJ2-3 and V is TRBV10-3; D call uncertain. This CDR3 contains 17 residues. Trimming removed 4 bases at V and 4 bases at J, with 21 bases between. Germline-derived CDR1 and CDR2 are ENHRY and SYGVKD.

The DNA for the CDR3 is TGCAGTGCACTTGACTCGGGGACCGAGCAGTACTTC. It specifies CSALDSGTEQYF. This rearrangement joins TRBV20-1 to TRBJ2-7; D is possibly TRBD1 or TRBD2 (5 bases each). V was cut by 6 bases and J by 6 bases, with 15 bases left in between. CDR1 and CDR2 (germline): DFQATT, SNEGSKA (reference sequence). The CDR3 has 12 amino acids.

The chain recombines TRBV2 with TRBJ2-3; 9 bases agree with TRBD2. The trim removed 6 bases at V and 0 bases at J, leaving 10 bases unmatched. Looked up from germline, CDR1 is SNHLY and CDR2 is FYNNEI. CDR3 size: 17 residues. CDR3 sequence (DNA): TGTGCCAGCAGCAAGCCGGGACTAGCCGTTAGCACAGATACGCAGTATTTT. Translation: CASSKPGLAVSTDTQYF.

This clonotype turned up a few times. The chain links TRBV10-3 to TRBJ2-3; 7 nucleotides align to TRBD2. This CDR3 comprises 16 residues. With V trimmed by 0 bases and J by 3 bases, 6 bases remained unmatched. Germline assignment: CDR1 ENHRY and CDR2 SYGVKD. CDR3 sequence: CAISESEGGPTDTQYF. The CDR3 DNA sequence: TGTGCCATCAGTGAGTCGGAGGGAGGGCCTACAGATACGCAGTATTTT.

This clonotype was counted ten times or more. This chain uses TRBV7-9 with TRBJ1-1; tentative D call: TRBD1 (5 bases). From germline, CDR1 is SEHNR and CDR2 FQNEAQ (reference sequence). The CDR3 runs 13 residues. The V end lost 5 bases, the J end lost 4 bases, and 11 bases lay between the germline ends. The CDR3, as DNA: TGTGCCAGCAGCCCGGACATTCCCACTGAAGCTTTCTTT. Protein product: CASSPDIPTEAFF.

J is TRBJ1-1 and V is TRBV6-6; no clear D. Trimming took 6 bases from V and 3 from J, leaving 17 bases between them. Germline V gives CDR1 MNHNY, CDR2 SVGAGI (reference sequence). CDR3 length: 15 amino acids. The CDR3 sequence: CASSPPAGTHTEAFF. CDR3 coding DNA: TGTGCCAGCAGCCCCCCGGCAGGTACCCACACTGAAGCTTTCTTT.

This clonotype occurred many times. This sequence joins TRBV7-2 and TRBJ2-5, with D perhaps TRBD1 (6 bases). CDR3 size: 14 residues. Germline V gene lookup returns CDR1 SGHTA and CDR2 FQGNSA. V lost 1 base and J 5 bases, leaving 11 bases between the germline ends. Here the CDR3 DNA reads TGTGCCAGCAGCTTAGTTTCAGGGGTGGAGACCCAGTACTTC. Its translation: CASSLVSGVETQYF. Drawing the rest from reference TRBV7-2 and TRBJ2-5, the complete variable domain is GAGVSQSPSNKVTEKGKDVELRCDPISGHTALYWYRQSLGQGLEFLIYFQGNSAPDKSGLPSDRFSAERTGGSVSTLTIQRTQQEDSAVYLCASSLVSGVETQYFGPGTRLLVL.

This clonotype was found many times. The V call is TRBV7-6, the J call TRBJ2-3; D is undetermined. This CDR3 has 13 amino acids. Trimming pared 1 base from V and 2 bases from J, leaving 4 bases between. Germline CDR1 reads SGHVS; CDR2 reads FNYEAQ. The CDR3 region is CASSLEVTDTQYF. The CDR3 region has the DNA TGTGCCAGCAGCTTAGAGGTCACAGATACGCAGTATTTT.

This clonotype was found many times. The chain has TRBV18 and TRBJ1-1; D gene ambiguous. Trimming left V 6 bases short and J 8 bases short, with 16 bases between. Germline CDR1 KGHSH, CDR2 LQKENI. This CDR3 contains 13 residues. The CDR3 DNA follows: TGTGCCAGCTCCCCGGGGAGTCCTGGCGAAGCTTTCTTT. It encodes CASSPGSPGEAFF.

Many counts were recorded for this clonotype. The V gene is TRBV20-1, the J gene TRBJ2-3; TRBD2 aligns across 7 bases. The CDR3 extends over 16 amino acids. CDR1 DFQATT and CDR2 SNEGSKA come from the germline V gene (reference sequence). The V gene end was trimmed by 3 bases and the J gene end by 0 bases; junction bases not matched to a gene: 9. CDR3 region: CSARALSGTSTDTQYF. The CDR3 DNA reads TGCAGTGCTAGGGCTCTCAGCGGGACTAGCACAGATACGCAGTATTTT.

This clonotype appeared many times. This chain links TRBV29-1 with TRBJ2-3; D uncertain. V shed 3 bases and J shed 3 bases, with 7 bases lying between them. The CDR3 spans 12 residues. Germline-derived CDR1 and CDR2 are SQVTM and ANQGSEA. The CDR3 coding sequence is TGCAGCGTTGACGGGTCGACAGATACGCAGTATTTT. This encodes CSVDGSTDTQYF.

Ten or more counts support this clonotype. The V call is TRBV12-3 or TRBV12-4, the J call TRBJ1-2; D uncertain. Trimming left V 3 bases short and J 10 bases short, with 15 bases between. This CDR3 comprises 13 residues. CDR3 residues: CASSFPGTPIYTF. CDR3 DNA sequence: TGTGCCAGCAGTTTCCCAGGAACCCCGATCTACACCTTC.

This clonotype was counted only a few times. The V gene is TRBV25-1, the J gene TRBJ1-1; TRBD1 is a possible D gene (5 bases). V lost 5 bases to trimming and J lost 5 bases, with 15 bases between them. Germline CDR1 and CDR2: MGHDK and SYGVNS. The length of the CDR3 is 14 residues. The CDR3 loop reads CASSLGAEGTEAFF. CDR3 nucleotide sequence: TGTGCCAGCAGTCTAGGGGCGGAAGGGACTGAAGCTTTCTTT. Drawing the rest from reference TRBV25-1 and TRBJ1-1, the complete variable domain is EADIYQTPRYLVIGTGKKITLECSQTMGHDKMYWYQQDPGMELHLIHYSYGVNSTEKGDLSSESTVSRIRTEHFPLTLESARPSHTSQYLCASSLGAEGTEAFFGQGTRLTVV.

In its sample, this clonotype was seen a few times. The chain uses TRBV27 and TRBJ2-3, with 7 nucleotides matching TRBD2. Germline V gene sequence: CDR1 MNHEY, CDR2 SMNVEV (reference sequence). This CDR3 comprises 14 residues. The V segment lost 4 bases and the J segment 4 bases; nucleotides outside the gene matches: 5. The CDR3 is CASSYATSPDTQYF. DNA for the CDR3: TGTGCCAGCAGTTACGCGACTAGCCCAGATACGCAGTATTTT.

This clonotype was picked up a small number of times. This chain joins TRBV5-1 and TRBJ2-1; D call uncertain. Germline CDR1 and CDR2: SGHRS and YFSETQ. Trimming took 1 base from V and 5 from J, leaving 10 bases between them. The CDR3 loop spans 14 amino acids. CDR3 in DNA: TGCGCCAGCAGCTTGATATCCGCCAACAATGAGCAGTTCTTC. It encodes CASSLISANNEQFF.

This clonotype was recorded at least ten times. J is TRBJ1-2 and V is TRBV28, with 7 bases that match TRBD1. This CDR3 has 14 amino acids. Germline trimming cut 6 bases from V and 2 bases from J; bases unmatched to any gene: 6. Germline CDR1 reads MDHEN; CDR2 reads SYDVKM. The CDR3 bases are TGTGCCAGCAGACAATTGACAGGGAACTATGGCTACACCTTC. Amino acids: CASRQLTGNYGYTF.